The 10 T cell receptor beta chains below all came from one sample that was sequenced in a study of a mutant IDH1 vaccine in newly diagnosed glioma. Assay used: immunoSEQ multiplex PCR; TCRdb lists only in-frame clones, some missing. The top ten hold about 2.2% of the sample, which has about 86,000 clones, 65% to 90% seen once. Time point noted: week 23, last vaccination. One vaccine dose held 300 ug of mutant IDH1 20-mer peptide and came with topical imiquimod. These receptors lack a known antigen. The sequencing used PBMCs, collected from a glioma patient whose treatment included an IDH1 peptide vaccine. These receptors all stem from a man aged 25 to 45 with glioma. Some clones in this sample may be carry-over from other donors' samples.

V usage is TRBV4-1 and J usage is TRBJ2-5; D is uncertain. Trimming removed 1 base from V and 4 bases from J, with 13 bases in between. CDR1 is MGHRA, CDR2 YSYEKL, per germline. The CDR3 has 15 residues. The CDR3 bases are TGCGCCAGCAGCCAAGGTGTGGAGCTATCAGAGACCCAGTACTTC. It specifies CASSQGVELSETQYF.

The chain couples TRBV5-6 to TRBJ2-1; 8 bases match TRBD1. The CDR3 is 18 amino acids. CDR1 is SGHDT and CDR2 is YYEEEE in the germline V gene. Trimming took 1 base from V and 5 from J; bases not matched to a gene: 14. The CDR3 spells CASSLSGRGLPRDNEQFF. CDR3 sequence (DNA): TGTGCCAGCAGCTTGTCGGGCAGGGGGCTCCCTAGAGACAATGAGCAGTTCTTC.

In its sample, this clone was seen a few times. This chain connects TRBV9 to TRBJ1-1; no reliable D call. Trimming removed 0 bases from V and 6 bases from J, with 9 bases in between. The V gene's germline CDR1 is SGDLS and CDR2 YYNGEE. The CDR3 runs 13 residues. The CDR3 DNA reads TGTGCCAGCAGCGTAGGAGTAGGGTCTGAAGCTTTCTTT. Amino acid sequence: CASSVGVGSEAFF.

The chain recombines TRBV7-2 with TRBJ2-1; TRBD2 aligns across 8 bases. Per the germline V gene, CDR1 is SGHTA and CDR2 is FQGNSA. V shed 4 bases and J 9 bases; nucleotides not matched to a gene: 14. The CDR3 contains 16 residues. CDR3: CASSYPGRGGRGEQFF. CDR3 bases: TGTGCCAGCAGCTACCCCGGCCGGGGGGGCAGGGGTGAGCAGTTCTTC. The full variable domain, in which reference TRBV7-2 and TRBJ2-1 provide the parts outside the CDR3, is GAGVSQSPSNKVTEKGKDVELRCDPISGHTALYWYRQSLGQGLEFLIYFQGNSAPDKSGLPSDRFSAERTGGSVSTLTIQRTQQEDSAVYLCASSYPGRGGRGEQFFGPGTRLTVL.

V usage is TRBV7-9 and J usage is TRBJ1-2; D not resolved. The V gene's germline CDR1 is SEHNR and CDR2 FQNEAQ (reference sequence). This CDR3 contains 13 residues. V was pared by 5 bases and J by 8 bases, with 15 bases between. The CDR3 bases are TGTGCCAGCAGCCTTACCGGGGAAAAGGGCTACACCTTC. Amino acid sequence: CASSLTGEKGYTF.

The genes are TRBV30 and TRBJ2-7; 7 bases fit TRBD2. CDR1 GTSNPN and CDR2 SVGIG come from the germline V gene (reference sequence). The CDR3 has 13 amino acids. Germline trimming cut 3 bases from V and 3 bases from J; bases unmatched to any gene: 5. CDR3 sequence (DNA): TGTGCCTGGAGACCGCGGGAGAGCTACGAGCAGTACTTC. Translation gives CAWRPRESYEQYF.

The genes are TRBV7-9 and TRBJ1-4; weak D call: TRBD1 (5 bases). Germline loops: CDR1 SEHNR, CDR2 FQNEAQ (reference sequence). CDR3 size: 14 residues. V was pared by 2 bases and J by 8 bases, with 12 bases between. CDR3 nucleotide sequence: TGTGCCAGCAGCTTACAGGGAGTAGGAGAAAAACTGTTTTTT. Translation gives CASSLQGVGEKLFF.

The chain has TRBV7-9 and TRBJ2-3; D is undetermined. Germline V gene sequence: CDR1 SEHNR, CDR2 FQNEAQ (reference sequence). Trimming pared 5 bases from V and 5 bases from J, leaving 8 bases between. This CDR3 contains 12 residues. CDR3 residues: CASSLLGDTQYF. In nucleotides, the CDR3 is TGTGCCAGCAGCCTTTTGGGAGATACGCAGTATTTT.

This clone was seen a single time. The chain links TRBV7-9 to TRBJ2-1, with 9 positions matching TRBD2. V shed 3 bases, J shed 0 bases, and the junction held 3 bases outside the gene matches. Per the germline V gene, CDR1 is SEHNR and CDR2 is FQNEAQ (reference sequence). The length of the CDR3 is 16 residues. CDR3 in DNA: TGTGCCAGCAGCTTTACTAGCGGGCGCTCCTACAATGAGCAGTTCTTC. The encoded protein is CASSFTSGRSYNEQFF.

V and J are TRBV19 and TRBJ2-1, with D unclear. Germline V gene lookup returns CDR1 LNHDA and CDR2 SQIVND (reference sequence). The CDR3 loop spans 13 amino acids. Between the trimmed V and J ends, which lost 1 base and 5 bases, there was a span of 6 bases. This CDR3 reads CASSIGLNNEQFF. CDR3 DNA: TGTGCCAGTAGTATAGGTCTAAACAATGAGCAGTTCTTC. Complete variable domain (other parts from reference TRBV19 and TRBJ2-1): DGGITQSPKYLFRKEGQNVTLSCEQNLNHDAMYWYRQDPGQGLRLIYYSQIVNDFQKGDIAEGYSVSREKKESFPLTVTSAQKNPTAFYLCASSIGLNNEQFFGPGTRLTVL.